The rows below give T cell receptor beta chains drawn from one sample of a study of T cell responses to AZD1222 COVID-19 vaccine. The assay was immunoSEQ multiplex PCR, and TCRdb's table has in-frame clones only and misses some. This table has about 180,000 clones, about 89% appearing once. Specimen: peripheral blood, collected on day 0 of AZD1222 vaccination. Source of these receptors: an adult in good health. CDR3s include the opening cysteine and the closing phenylalanine or tryptophan. The order of the fields is V gene, clone size, J gene, D gene, CDR3 protein, CDR3 DNA. A D gene is named only where the DNA matches it firmly. The listing skips clone size in some rows; elsewhere it reads once, few, many or a size class.

v_gene: TRBV19; abundance: -; j_gene: TRBJ1-1; d_gene: TRBD1; CDR3aa: CASKKTRQGAQNTEAFF; CDR3nt: TGTGCCAGTAAAAAGACTCGCCAGGGGGCCCAGAACACTGAAGCTTTCTTT
v_gene: TRBV11-3; abundance: -; j_gene: TRBJ2-7; d_gene: TRBD2; CDR3aa: CASSPGGSSYEQYF; CDR3nt: TGTGCCAGCAGCCCGGGGGGTTCCTCCTACGAGCAGTACTTC
v_gene: TRBV4-1; abundance: once; j_gene: TRBJ1-1; d_gene: TRBD1; CDR3aa: CASSQDTTGGLGMNTEAFF; CDR3nt: TGCGCCAGCAGCCAAGATACGACAGGGGGCCTGGGTATGAACACTGAAGCTTTCTTT
v_gene: TRBV9; abundance: -; j_gene: TRBJ2-1; d_gene: -; CDR3aa: CASSVVSADSYNEQFF; CDR3nt: TGTGCCAGCAGCGTAGTTTCAGCGGATTCCTACAATGAGCAGTTCTTC
v_gene: TRBV30; abundance: -; j_gene: TRBJ2-2; d_gene: TRBD2; CDR3aa: CAYGLAGRNTGELFF; CDR3nt: TGTGCCTACGGACTAGCGGGAAGGAACACCGGGGAGCTGTTTTTT
v_gene: TRBV15; abundance: -; j_gene: TRBJ1-1; d_gene: -; CDR3aa: CATSRDFLARGTQGMNTEAFF; CDR3nt: TGTGCCACCAGCAGAGACTTCCTGGCCCGGGGGACACAGGGTATGAACACTGAAGCTTTCTTT
v_gene: TRBV7-8; abundance: once; j_gene: TRBJ2-1; d_gene: TRBD2; CDR3aa: CASSLIDSGRAHEQFF; CDR3nt: TGTGCCAGCAGCTTAATTGACAGCGGGAGGGCCCATGAGCAGTTCTTC
v_gene: TRBV10-3; abundance: -; j_gene: TRBJ2-7; d_gene: TRBD2; CDR3aa: CAISEVAGKTYEQYF; CDR3nt: TGTGCCATCAGTGAGGTAGCGGGAAAAACATACGAGCAGTACTTC
v_gene: TRBV3-1/TRBV3-2; abundance: -; j_gene: TRBJ1-2; d_gene: -; CDR3aa: CASSQSTGRGSGYTF; CDR3nt: TGTGCCAGCAGCCAATCCACAGGGAGGGGGAGTGGCTACACCTTC
v_gene: TRBV15; abundance: -; j_gene: TRBJ2-1; d_gene: -; CDR3aa: CATRKGRWGNDNEQFF; CDR3nt: TGTGCCACCAGGAAGGGTCGGTGGGGGAACGACAATGAGCAGTTCTTC
v_gene: TRBV5-4; abundance: -; j_gene: TRBJ2-3; d_gene: -; CDR3aa: CASSLLGGGTDTQYF; CDR3nt: TGTGCCAGCAGCTTGTTGGGAGGTGGAACAGATACGCAGTATTTT
v_gene: TRBV7-9; abundance: -; j_gene: TRBJ1-1; d_gene: -; CDR3aa: CASSLASVNTEAFF; CDR3nt: TGTGCCAGCAGCTTAGCGTCAGTGAACACTGAAGCTTTCTTT
v_gene: TRBV4-3; abundance: -; j_gene: TRBJ2-1; d_gene: -; CDR3aa: CASSQAWDPKGEQFF; CDR3nt: TGCGCCAGCAGCCAAGCCTGGGACCCCAAGGGTGAGCAGTTCTTC
v_gene: TRBV5-6; abundance: once; j_gene: TRBJ1-1; d_gene: -; CDR3aa: CASSFRGTGDTEAFF; CDR3nt: TGTGCCAGCAGCTTCCGGGGTACGGGGGACACTGAAGCTTTCTTT
v_gene: TRBV4-3; abundance: -; j_gene: TRBJ2-2; d_gene: TRBD2; CDR3aa: CASSQKLAGANTGELFF; CDR3nt: TGCGCCAGCAGCCAGAAACTAGCGGGGGCGAACACCGGGGAGCTGTTTTTT
v_gene: TRBV28; abundance: -; j_gene: TRBJ1-4; d_gene: -; CDR3aa: CASSLYPGSLNEKLFF; CDR3nt: TGTGCCAGCAGTCTCTATCCTGGGAGCCTTAATGAAAAACTGTTTTTT
v_gene: TRBV10-1; abundance: -; j_gene: TRBJ1-5; d_gene: TRBD1; CDR3aa: CASGGDRDQPQHF; CDR3nt: TGCGCCAGCGGCGGGGACAGGGATCAGCCCCAGCATTTT
v_gene: TRBV2; abundance: -; j_gene: TRBJ1-6; d_gene: -; CDR3aa: CASRRDGSSYNSPLHF; CDR3nt: TGTGCCAGCAGACGGGACGGAAGCTCCTATAATTCACCCCTCCACTTT
v_gene: TRBV9; abundance: -; j_gene: TRBJ2-3; d_gene: TRBD1; CDR3aa: CASSPLDRGRFEQYF; CDR3nt: TGTGCCAGCAGCCCTTTGGACAGGGGCCGCTTTGAGCAGTATTTT
v_gene: TRBV2; abundance: -; j_gene: TRBJ2-1; d_gene: -; CDR3aa: CASVRDKGNEQFF; CDR3nt: TGTGCCAGCGTCCGGGACAAAGGGAATGAGCAGTTCTTC
v_gene: TRBV30; abundance: -; j_gene: TRBJ1-2; d_gene: -; CDR3aa: CAWGRNYGYTF; CDR3nt: TGTGCCTGGGGTCGTAACTATGGCTACACCTTC
v_gene: TRBV6-5; abundance: -; j_gene: TRBJ1-6; d_gene: -; CDR3aa: CASSERGENNSPLHF; CDR3nt: TGTGCCAGCAGCGAGCGGGGGGAGAATAATTCACCCCTCCACTTT
v_gene: TRBV9; abundance: -; j_gene: TRBJ1-3; d_gene: -; CDR3aa: CASSAGVGNTIYF; CDR3nt: TGTGCCAGCAGCGCAGGGGTGGGAAACACCATATATTTT
v_gene: TRBV6-5; abundance: -; j_gene: TRBJ1-1; d_gene: -; CDR3aa: CASSPVGYPEAFF; CDR3nt: TGTGCCAGCAGTCCCGTAGGGTACCCTGAAGCTTTCTTT
v_gene: TRBV19; abundance: -; j_gene: TRBJ2-3; d_gene: -; CDR3aa: CASSAGPGGSTDTQYF; CDR3nt: TGTGCCAGTAGTGCGGGGCCTGGCGGGAGCACAGATACGCAGTATTTT
v_gene: TRBV29-1; abundance: -; j_gene: TRBJ1-2; d_gene: -; CDR3aa: CSVAPWTDPYGYTF; CDR3nt: TGCAGCGTCGCCCCCTGGACAGATCCTTATGGCTACACCTTC
v_gene: TRBV3-1/TRBV3-2; abundance: -; j_gene: TRBJ1-2; d_gene: -; CDR3aa: CASRSYTF; CDR3nt: TGTGCCAGCAGGAGCTACACCTTC
v_gene: TRBV5-4; abundance: few; j_gene: TRBJ1-2; d_gene: TRBD1; CDR3aa: CASSDWTGTGYTF; CDR3nt: TGTGCCAGCAGCGACTGGACAGGCACTGGCTACACCTTC
v_gene: TRBV19; abundance: -; j_gene: TRBJ1-2; d_gene: TRBD1; CDR3aa: CASSMATGGNYGYTF; CDR3nt: TGTGCCAGTAGTATGGCGACAGGGGGCAACTATGGCTACACCTTC
v_gene: TRBV3-1/TRBV3-2; abundance: -; j_gene: TRBJ2-7; d_gene: -; CDR3aa: CASSHLGGAYEQYF; CDR3nt: TGTGCCAGCAGCCACTTGGGCGGGGCCTACGAGCAGTACTTC
v_gene: TRBV19; abundance: -; j_gene: TRBJ2-3; d_gene: -; CDR3aa: CASSNGAQAGTDTQYF; CDR3nt: TGTGCCAGTAGTAACGGAGCGCAAGCCGGCACAGATACGCAGTATTTT
v_gene: TRBV5-1; abundance: -; j_gene: TRBJ1-1; d_gene: -; CDR3aa: CASSTGTEAFF; CDR3nt: TGCGCCAGCAGCACAGGGACTGAAGCTTTCTTT
v_gene: TRBV5-6; abundance: -; j_gene: TRBJ2-1; d_gene: -; CDR3aa: CASSLGWEQFF; CDR3nt: TGTGCCAGCAGCTTGGGGTGGGAGCAGTTCTTC
v_gene: TRBV28; abundance: -; j_gene: TRBJ1-5; d_gene: -; CDR3aa: CASSIIQFYQPQHF; CDR3nt: TGTGCCAGCAGCATAATCCAGTTCTATCAGCCCCAGCATTTT
v_gene: TRBV19; abundance: -; j_gene: TRBJ1-1; d_gene: -; CDR3aa: CASSPRGLEAFF; CDR3nt: TGTGCCAGTAGTCCCCGGGGGCTTGAAGCTTTCTTT
v_gene: TRBV28; abundance: few; j_gene: TRBJ1-1; d_gene: TRBD1; CDR3aa: CASSGVGQGSTEAFF; CDR3nt: TGTGCCAGCAGTGGAGTGGGACAGGGCAGCACTGAAGCTTTCTTT
v_gene: TRBV5-4; abundance: -; j_gene: TRBJ1-1; d_gene: -; CDR3aa: CASSLRRGRETEAFF; CDR3nt: TGTGCCAGCAGCTTAAGGAGGGGTCGGGAGACTGAAGCTTTCTTT
v_gene: TRBV30; abundance: -; j_gene: TRBJ1-2; d_gene: -; CDR3aa: CAWSGQGGYGYTF; CDR3nt: TGTGCCTGGAGTGGGCAAGGGGGTTATGGCTACACCTTC
v_gene: TRBV28; abundance: -; j_gene: TRBJ2-1; d_gene: -; CDR3aa: CASSGGLHEQFF; CDR3nt: TGTGCCAGCAGCGGGGGACTGCATGAGCAGTTCTTC
v_gene: TRBV6-2/TRBV6-3; abundance: -; j_gene: TRBJ2-7; d_gene: -; CDR3aa: CASSYRPPTMYEQYF; CDR3nt: TGTGCCAGCAGTTACCGTCCACCGACGATGTACGAGCAGTACTTC
v_gene: TRBV19; abundance: -; j_gene: TRBJ2-3; d_gene: -; CDR3aa: CASSIGIPDTQYF; CDR3nt: TGTGCCAGTAGTATAGGTATCCCAGATACGCAGTATTTT
v_gene: TRBV29-1; abundance: -; j_gene: TRBJ1-2; d_gene: -; CDR3aa: CSVSQGAFNGYTF; CDR3nt: TGCAGCGTTTCACAGGGCGCCTTTAATGGCTACACCTTC
v_gene: TRBV19; abundance: once; j_gene: TRBJ1-2; d_gene: -; CDR3aa: CASKARGTSYGYTF; CDR3nt: TGTGCCAGTAAGGCGCGGGGGACGAGCTATGGCTACACCTTC
v_gene: TRBV4-1; abundance: -; j_gene: TRBJ2-3; d_gene: TRBD2; CDR3aa: CASSPSGGRLTDTQYF; CDR3nt: TGCGCCAGCAGCCCTTCGGGGGGACGACTCACAGATACGCAGTATTTT
v_gene: TRBV5-1; abundance: -; j_gene: TRBJ1-6; d_gene: TRBD1; CDR3aa: CASSSQGDGSPLHF; CDR3nt: TGCGCCAGCAGCTCGCAGGGGGATGGATCACCCCTCCACTTT
v_gene: TRBV7-2; abundance: -; j_gene: TRBJ1-1; d_gene: -; CDR3aa: CASSLGGRGIFVSTEAFF; CDR3nt: TGTGCCAGCAGCTTAGGGGGACGAGGTATTTTTGTGAGCACTGAAGCTTTCTTT
v_gene: TRBV28; abundance: -; j_gene: TRBJ1-6; d_gene: -; CDR3aa: CASSSGVNSPLHF; CDR3nt: TGTGCCAGCAGTTCAGGGGTTAATTCACCCCTCCACTTT
v_gene: TRBV6-5; abundance: -; j_gene: TRBJ2-5; d_gene: TRBD2; CDR3aa: CASSYLSGSETQYF; CDR3nt: TGTGCCAGCAGTTACCTTAGCGGGAGTGAGACCCAGTACTTC
v_gene: TRBV19; abundance: -; j_gene: TRBJ2-3; d_gene: -; CDR3aa: CASSVPSTDTQYF; CDR3nt: TGTGCCAGTAGTGTCCCTAGCACAGATACGCAGTATTTT
v_gene: TRBV10-3; abundance: -; j_gene: TRBJ1-5; d_gene: TRBD1; CDR3aa: CAISEPSRGQGNQPQHF; CDR3nt: TGTGCCATCAGTGAGCCATCTAGGGGACAGGGGAATCAGCCCCAGCATTTT
v_gene: TRBV2; abundance: -; j_gene: TRBJ2-3; d_gene: TRBD1; CDR3aa: CASSLRQGSTDTQYF; CDR3nt: TGTGCCAGCAGTTTGCGACAGGGCAGCACAGATACGCAGTATTTT
v_gene: TRBV14; abundance: few; j_gene: TRBJ1-2; d_gene: -; CDR3aa: CASSHDPGFGYTF; CDR3nt: TGTGCCAGCAGCCATGACCCAGGGTTTGGCTACACCTTC